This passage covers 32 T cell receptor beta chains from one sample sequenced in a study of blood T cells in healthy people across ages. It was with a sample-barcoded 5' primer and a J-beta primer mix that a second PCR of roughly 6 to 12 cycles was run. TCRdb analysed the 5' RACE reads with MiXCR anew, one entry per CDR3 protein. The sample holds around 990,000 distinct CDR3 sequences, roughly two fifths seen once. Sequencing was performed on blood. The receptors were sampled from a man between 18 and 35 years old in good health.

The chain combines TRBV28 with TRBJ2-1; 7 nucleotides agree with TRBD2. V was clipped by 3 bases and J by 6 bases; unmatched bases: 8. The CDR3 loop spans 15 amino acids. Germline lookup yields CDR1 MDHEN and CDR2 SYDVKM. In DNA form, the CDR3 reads TGTGCCAGCAGTTTTATCGGGGGGAACGGCAATGAGCAGTTCTTC. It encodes CASSFIGGNGNEQFF.

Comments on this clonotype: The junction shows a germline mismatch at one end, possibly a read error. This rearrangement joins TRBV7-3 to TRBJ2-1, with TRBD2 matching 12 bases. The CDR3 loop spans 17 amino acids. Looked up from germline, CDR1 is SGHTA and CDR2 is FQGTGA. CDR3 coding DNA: TGTGCCAGCAGCTTAACGCTAGCGGGGGGGCTGTACAATGAGCGGTTCTTC. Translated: CASSLTLAGGLYNERFF.

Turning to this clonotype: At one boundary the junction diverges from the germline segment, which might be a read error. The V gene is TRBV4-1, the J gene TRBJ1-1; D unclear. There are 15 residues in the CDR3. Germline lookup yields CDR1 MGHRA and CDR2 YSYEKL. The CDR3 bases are TGCGCCAGAAGCCGAACCTTAACATCGAACACTGAAGCTTTCTTT. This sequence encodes CARSRTLTSNTEAFF.

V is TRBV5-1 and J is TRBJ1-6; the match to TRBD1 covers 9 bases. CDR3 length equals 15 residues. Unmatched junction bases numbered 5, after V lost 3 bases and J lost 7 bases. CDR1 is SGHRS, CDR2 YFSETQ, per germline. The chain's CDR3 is CASSSWTGDNSPLHF. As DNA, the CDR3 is TGCGCCAGCAGCTCATGGACAGGGGACAATTCACCCCTCCACTTT. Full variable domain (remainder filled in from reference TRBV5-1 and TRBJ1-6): KAGVTQTPRYLIKTRGQQVTLSCSPISGHRSVSWYQQTPGQGLQFLFEYFSETQRNKGNFPGRFSGRQFSNSRSEMNVSTLELGDSALYLCASSSWTGDNSPLHFGNGTRLTVT.

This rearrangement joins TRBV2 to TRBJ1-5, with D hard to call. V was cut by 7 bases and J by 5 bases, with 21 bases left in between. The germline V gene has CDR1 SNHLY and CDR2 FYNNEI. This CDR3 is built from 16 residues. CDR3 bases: TGTGCCAGCACCGATAAAATGGGGTGGCTGGATCAGCCCCAGCATTTT. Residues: CASTDKMGWLDQPQHF.

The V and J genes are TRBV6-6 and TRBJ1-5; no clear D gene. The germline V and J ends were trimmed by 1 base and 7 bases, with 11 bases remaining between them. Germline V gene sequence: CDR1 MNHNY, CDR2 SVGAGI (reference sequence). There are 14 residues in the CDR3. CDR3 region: CASSYFAESQPQHF. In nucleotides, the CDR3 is TGTGCCAGCAGTTACTTCGCGGAAAGCCAGCCCCAGCATTTT.

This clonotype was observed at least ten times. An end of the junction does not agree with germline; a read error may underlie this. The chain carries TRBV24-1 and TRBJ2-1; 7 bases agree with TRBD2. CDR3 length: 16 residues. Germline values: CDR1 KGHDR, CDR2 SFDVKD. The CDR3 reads CATSDSGTTSNNEQFF. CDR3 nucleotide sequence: TGTGCCACCAGTGATTCCGGGACTACCTCCAACAATGAGCAGTTCTTC.

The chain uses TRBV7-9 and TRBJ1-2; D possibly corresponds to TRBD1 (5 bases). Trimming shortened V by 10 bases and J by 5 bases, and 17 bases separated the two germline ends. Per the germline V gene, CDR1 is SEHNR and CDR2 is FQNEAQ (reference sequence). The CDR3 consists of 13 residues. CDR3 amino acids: CATLKGDYYGYTF. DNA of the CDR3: TGTGCCACCCTTAAAGGGGATTATTATGGCTACACCTTC.

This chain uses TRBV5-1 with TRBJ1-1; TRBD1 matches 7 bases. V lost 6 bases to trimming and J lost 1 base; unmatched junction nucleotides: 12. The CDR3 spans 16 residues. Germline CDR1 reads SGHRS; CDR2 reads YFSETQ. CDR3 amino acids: CASIFSPGQPNTEAFF. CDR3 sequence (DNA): TGCGCCAGCATATTTTCCCCGGGACAGCCGAACACTGAAGCTTTCTTT.

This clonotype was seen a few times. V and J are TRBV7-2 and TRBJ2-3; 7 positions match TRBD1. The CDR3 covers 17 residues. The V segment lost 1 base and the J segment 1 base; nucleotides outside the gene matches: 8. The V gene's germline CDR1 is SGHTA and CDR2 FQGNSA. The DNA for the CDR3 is TGTGCCAGCAGCTTAGTTTACCGGGACAGAGGCACAGATACGCAGTATTTT. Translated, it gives CASSLVYRDRGTDTQYF.

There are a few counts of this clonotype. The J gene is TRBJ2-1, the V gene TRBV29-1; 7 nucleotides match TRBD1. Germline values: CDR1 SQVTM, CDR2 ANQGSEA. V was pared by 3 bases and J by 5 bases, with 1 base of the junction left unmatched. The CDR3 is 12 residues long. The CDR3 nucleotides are TGCAGCGTTGATGGGACAGACAATGAGCAGTTCTTC. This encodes CSVDGTDNEQFF.

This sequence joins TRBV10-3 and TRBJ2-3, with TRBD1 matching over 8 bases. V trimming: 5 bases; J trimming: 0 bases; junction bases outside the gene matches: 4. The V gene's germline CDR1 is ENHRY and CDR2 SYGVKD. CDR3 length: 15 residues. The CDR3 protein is CAISSRTGSTDTQYF. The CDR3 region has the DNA TGTGCCATCAGTTCGAGGACAGGGAGCACAGATACGCAGTATTTT.

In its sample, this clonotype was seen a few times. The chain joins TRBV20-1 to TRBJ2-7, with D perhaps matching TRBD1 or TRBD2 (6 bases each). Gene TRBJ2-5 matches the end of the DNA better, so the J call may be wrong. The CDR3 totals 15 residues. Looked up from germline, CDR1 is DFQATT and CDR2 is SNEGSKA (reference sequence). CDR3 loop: CSARDSGARRETQYF. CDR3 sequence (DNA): TGCAGTGCTAGAGATTCGGGGGCTCGTCGAGAGACCCAGTACTTC.

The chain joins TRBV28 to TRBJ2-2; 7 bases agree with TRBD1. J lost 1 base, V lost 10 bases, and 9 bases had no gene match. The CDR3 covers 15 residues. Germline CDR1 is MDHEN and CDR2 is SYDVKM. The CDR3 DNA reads TGTGCCATCAAACTGGACAGGCTGAACACCGGGGAGCTGTTTTTT. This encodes CAIKLDRLNTGELFF.

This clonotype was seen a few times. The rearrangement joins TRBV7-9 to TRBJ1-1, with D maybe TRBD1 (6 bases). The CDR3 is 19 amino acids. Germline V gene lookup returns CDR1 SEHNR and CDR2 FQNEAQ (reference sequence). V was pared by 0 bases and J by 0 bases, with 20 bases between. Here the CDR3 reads CASSLAPGRGLTLNTEAFF. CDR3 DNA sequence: TGTGCCAGCAGCTTAGCCCCAGGCAGGGGACTAACCCTGAACACTGAAGCTTTCTTT.

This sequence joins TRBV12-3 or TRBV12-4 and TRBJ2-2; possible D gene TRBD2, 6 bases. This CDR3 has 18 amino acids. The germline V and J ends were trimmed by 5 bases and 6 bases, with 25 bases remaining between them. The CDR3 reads CASSHPTRDFFRSGELFF. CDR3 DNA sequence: TGTGCCAGCAGTCACCCAACACGGGACTTCTTCAGGTCCGGGGAGCTGTTTTTT.

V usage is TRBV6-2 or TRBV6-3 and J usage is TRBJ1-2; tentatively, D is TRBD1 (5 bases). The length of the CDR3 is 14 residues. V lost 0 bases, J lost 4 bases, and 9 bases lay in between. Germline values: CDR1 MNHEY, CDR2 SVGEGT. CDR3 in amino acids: CASSYSRTFYGYTF. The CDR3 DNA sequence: TGTGCCAGCAGTTACTCGCGGACATTCTATGGCTACACCTTC.

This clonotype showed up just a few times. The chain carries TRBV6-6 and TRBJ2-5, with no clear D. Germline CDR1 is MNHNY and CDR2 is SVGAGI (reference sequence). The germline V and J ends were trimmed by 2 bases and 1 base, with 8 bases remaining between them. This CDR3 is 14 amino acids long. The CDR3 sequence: CASSYREVQETQYF. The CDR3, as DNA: TGTGCCAGCAGTTACCGTGAGGTCCAAGAGACCCAGTACTTC.

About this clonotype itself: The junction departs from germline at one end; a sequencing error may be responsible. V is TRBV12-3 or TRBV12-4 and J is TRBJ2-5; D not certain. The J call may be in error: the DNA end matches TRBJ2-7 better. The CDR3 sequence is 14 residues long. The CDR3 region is CANSLVPQLSEQYF. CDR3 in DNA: TGTGCCAACAGTTTGGTACCGCAGCTTTCCGAGCAGTACTTC.

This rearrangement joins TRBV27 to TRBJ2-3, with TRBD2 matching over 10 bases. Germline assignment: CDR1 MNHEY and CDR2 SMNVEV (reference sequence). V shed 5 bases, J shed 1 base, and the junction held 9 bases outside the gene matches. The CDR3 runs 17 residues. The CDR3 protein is CASSALTLAGGTDTQYF. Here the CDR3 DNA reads TGTGCCAGCAGTGCCCTCACCCTAGCGGGGGGCACAGATACGCAGTATTTT.

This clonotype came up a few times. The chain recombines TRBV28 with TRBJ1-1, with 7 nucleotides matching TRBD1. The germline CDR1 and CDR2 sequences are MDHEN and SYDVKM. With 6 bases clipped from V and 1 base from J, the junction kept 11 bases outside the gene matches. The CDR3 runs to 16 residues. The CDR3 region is CASSPRTGTANTEAFF. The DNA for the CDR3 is TGTGCCAGCAGCCCGCGAACCGGGACAGCGAACACTGAAGCTTTCTTT.

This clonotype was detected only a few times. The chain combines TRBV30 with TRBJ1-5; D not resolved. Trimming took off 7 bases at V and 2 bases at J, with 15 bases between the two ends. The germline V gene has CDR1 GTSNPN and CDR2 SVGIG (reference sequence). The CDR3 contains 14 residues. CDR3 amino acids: CASGSRSGNQPQHF. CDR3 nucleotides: TGTGCCTCAGGATCCAGGTCGGGCAATCAGCCCCAGCATTTT.

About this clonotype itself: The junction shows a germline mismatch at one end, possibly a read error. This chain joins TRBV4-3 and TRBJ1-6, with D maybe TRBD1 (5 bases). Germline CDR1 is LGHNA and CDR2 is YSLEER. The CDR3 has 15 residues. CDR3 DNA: TGCGCCAACAGCCAAGAGGGGACGGGGAATTCACCCCTCCACTTT. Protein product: CANSQEGTGNSPLHF.

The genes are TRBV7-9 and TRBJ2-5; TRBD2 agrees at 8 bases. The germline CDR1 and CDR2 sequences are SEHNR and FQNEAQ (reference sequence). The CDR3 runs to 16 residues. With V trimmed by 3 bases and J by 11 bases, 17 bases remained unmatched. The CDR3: CASSFPPGGLQNEQYF. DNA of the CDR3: TGTGCCAGCAGCTTTCCCCCGGGGGGGCTCCAGAATGAGCAGTACTTC.

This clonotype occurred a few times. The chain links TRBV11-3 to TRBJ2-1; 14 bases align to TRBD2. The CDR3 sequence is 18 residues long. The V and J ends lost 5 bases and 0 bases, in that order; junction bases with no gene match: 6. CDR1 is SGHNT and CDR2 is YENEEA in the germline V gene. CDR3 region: CASSTGTSGGDSYNEQFF. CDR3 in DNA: TGTGCCAGCAGCACAGGGACTAGCGGGGGCGACTCCTACAATGAGCAGTTCTTC.

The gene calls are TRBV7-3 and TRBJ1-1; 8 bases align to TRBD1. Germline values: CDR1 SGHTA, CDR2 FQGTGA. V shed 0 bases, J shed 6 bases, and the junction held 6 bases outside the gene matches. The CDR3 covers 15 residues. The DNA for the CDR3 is TGTGCCAGCAGCTTAACCCCGGACAGGGTGTCTGAAGCTTTCTTT. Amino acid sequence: CASSLTPDRVSEAFF.

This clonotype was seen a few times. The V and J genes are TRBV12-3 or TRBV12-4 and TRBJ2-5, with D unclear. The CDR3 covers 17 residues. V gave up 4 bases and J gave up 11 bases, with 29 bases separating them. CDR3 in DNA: TGTGCCAGCAGTTCCCTGGGATCCCGTTCGGGTTACAATGAGCAGTACTTC. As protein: CASSSLGSRSGYNEQYF.

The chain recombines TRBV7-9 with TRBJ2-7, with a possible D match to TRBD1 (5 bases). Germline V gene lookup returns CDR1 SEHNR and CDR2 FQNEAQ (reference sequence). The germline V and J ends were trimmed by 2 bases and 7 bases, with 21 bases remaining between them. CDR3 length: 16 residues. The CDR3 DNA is TGTGCCAGCAGCTTAAGTGGTGGCAGGGAAGTGGATGAGCAGTACTTC. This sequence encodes CASSLSGGREVDEQYF.

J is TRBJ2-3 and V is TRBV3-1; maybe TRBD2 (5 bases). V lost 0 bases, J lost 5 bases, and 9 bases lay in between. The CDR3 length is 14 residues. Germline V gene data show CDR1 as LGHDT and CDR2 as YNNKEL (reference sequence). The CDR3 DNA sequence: TGTGCCAGCAGCCAAGAAGGGAGAAAAGATACGCAGTATTTT. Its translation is CASSQEGRKDTQYF.

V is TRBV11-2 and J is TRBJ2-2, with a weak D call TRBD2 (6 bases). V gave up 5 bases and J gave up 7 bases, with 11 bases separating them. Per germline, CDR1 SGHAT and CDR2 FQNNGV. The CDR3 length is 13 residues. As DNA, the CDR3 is TGTGCCAGCAGCCGCGCAGCGGGCGGGGAGCTGTTTTTT. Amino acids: CASSRAAGGELFF. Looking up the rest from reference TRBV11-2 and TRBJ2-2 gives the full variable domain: EAGVAQSPRYKIIEKRQSVAFWCNPISGHATLYWYQQILGQGPKLLIQFQNNGVVDDSQLPKDRFSAERLKGVDSTLKIQPAKLEDSAVYLCASSRAAGGELFFGEGSRLTVL.

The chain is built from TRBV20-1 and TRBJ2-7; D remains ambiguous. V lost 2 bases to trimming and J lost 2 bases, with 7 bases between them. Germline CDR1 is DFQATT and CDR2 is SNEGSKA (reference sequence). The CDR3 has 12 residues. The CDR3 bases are TGCAGTGCTAGACCAGGAGCCTACGAGCAGTACTTC. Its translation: CSARPGAYEQYF.

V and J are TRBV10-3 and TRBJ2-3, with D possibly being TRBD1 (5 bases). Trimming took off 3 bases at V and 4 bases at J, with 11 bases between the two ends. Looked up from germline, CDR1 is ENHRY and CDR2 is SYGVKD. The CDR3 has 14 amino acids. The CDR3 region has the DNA TGTGCCATCAGTGACAAGGGGTTTGCAGATACGCAGTATTTT. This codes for CAISDKGFADTQYF.